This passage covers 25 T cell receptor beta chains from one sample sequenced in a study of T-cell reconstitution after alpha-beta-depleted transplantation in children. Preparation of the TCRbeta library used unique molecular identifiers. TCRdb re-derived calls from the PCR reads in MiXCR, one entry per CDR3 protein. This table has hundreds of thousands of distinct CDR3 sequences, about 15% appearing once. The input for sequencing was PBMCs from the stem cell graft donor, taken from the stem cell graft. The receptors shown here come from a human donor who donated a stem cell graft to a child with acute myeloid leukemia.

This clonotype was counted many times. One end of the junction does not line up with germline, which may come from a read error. The CDR3 nucleotides are TGCGCCAGCAGCTTGGCACTGGGTTCCTACAATGAGCAGTTCTTC. As protein: CASSLALGSYNEQFF. This chain links TRBV7-2 with TRBJ2-1; the D is unclear. The CDR3 is 15 residues long. The germline V gene encodes CDR1 SGHTA and CDR2 FQGNSA.

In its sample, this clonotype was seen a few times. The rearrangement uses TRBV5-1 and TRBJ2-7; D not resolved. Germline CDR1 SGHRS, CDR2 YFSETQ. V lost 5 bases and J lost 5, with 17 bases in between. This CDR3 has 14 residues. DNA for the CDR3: TGCGCCAGCAGGAAGGGTAATCAGGCGGACGAGCAGTACGTC. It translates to CASRKGNQADEQYV.

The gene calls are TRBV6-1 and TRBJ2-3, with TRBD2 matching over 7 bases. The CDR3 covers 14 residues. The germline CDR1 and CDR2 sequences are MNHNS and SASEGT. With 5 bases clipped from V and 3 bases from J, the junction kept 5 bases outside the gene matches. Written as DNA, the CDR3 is TGTGCCAGCAGTCGCAGGGAGGGAACAGATACGCAGTATTTT. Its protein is CASSRREGTDTQYF.

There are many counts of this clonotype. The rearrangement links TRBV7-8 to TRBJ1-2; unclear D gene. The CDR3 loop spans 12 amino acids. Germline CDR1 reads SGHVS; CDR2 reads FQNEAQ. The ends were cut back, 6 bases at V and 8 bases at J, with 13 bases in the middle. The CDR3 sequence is CASSFGVEGYTF. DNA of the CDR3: TGTGCCAGCAGTTTCGGCGTGGAAGGCTACACCTTC. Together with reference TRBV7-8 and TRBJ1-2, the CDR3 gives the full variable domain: GAGVSQSPRYKVAKRGQDVALRCDPISGHVSLFWYQQALGQGPEFLTYFQNEAQLDKSGLPSDRFFAERPEGSVSTLKIQRTQQEDSAVYLCASSFGVEGYTFGSGTRLTVV.

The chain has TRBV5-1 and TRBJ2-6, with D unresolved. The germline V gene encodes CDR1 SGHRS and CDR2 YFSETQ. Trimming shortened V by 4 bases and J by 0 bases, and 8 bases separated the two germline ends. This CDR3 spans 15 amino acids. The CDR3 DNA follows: TGCGCCAGCAGCCCGGATATCTCTGGGGCCAACGTCCTGACTTTC. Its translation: CASSPDISGANVLTF.

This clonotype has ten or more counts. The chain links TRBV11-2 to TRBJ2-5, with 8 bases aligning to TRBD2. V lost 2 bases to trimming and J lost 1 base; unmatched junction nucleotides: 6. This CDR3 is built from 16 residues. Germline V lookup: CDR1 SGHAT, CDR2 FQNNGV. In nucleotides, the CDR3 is TGTGCCAGCAGCTTACCTAGCGGGCGTATCCAAGAGACCCAGTACTTC. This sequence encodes CASSLPSGRIQETQYF.

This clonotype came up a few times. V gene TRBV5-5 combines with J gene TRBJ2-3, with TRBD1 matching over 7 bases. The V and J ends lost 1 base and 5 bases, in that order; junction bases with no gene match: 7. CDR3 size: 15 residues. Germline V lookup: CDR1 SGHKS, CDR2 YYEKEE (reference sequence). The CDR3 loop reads CASSLQTGLGDTQYF. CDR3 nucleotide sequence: TGTGCCAGCAGCTTGCAGACAGGGCTGGGAGATACGCAGTATTTT. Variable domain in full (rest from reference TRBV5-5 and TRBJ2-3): DAGVTQSPTHLIKTRGQQVTLRCSPISGHKSVSWYQQVLGQGPQFIFQYYEKEERGRGNFPDRFSARQFPNYSSELNVNALLLGDSALYLCASSLQTGLGDTQYFGPGTRLTVL.

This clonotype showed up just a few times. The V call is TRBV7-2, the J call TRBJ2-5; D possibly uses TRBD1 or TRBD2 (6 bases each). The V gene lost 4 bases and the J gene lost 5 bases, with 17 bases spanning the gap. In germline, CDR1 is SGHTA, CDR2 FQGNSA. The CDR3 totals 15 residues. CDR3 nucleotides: TGTGCCAGCAGCTCCACTATGGGGGGCGGTGAGACCCAGTACTTC. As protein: CASSSTMGGGETQYF.

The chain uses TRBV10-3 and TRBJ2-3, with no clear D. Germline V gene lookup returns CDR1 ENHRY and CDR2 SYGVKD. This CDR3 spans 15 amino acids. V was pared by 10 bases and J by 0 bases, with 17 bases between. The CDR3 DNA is TGTGCCAGCTCCTTTTCTCCTGGAAGCACAGATACGCAGTATTTT. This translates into CASSFSPGSTDTQYF.

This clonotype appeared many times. CDR3 sequence reads: CASSPGLAGDYNEQFF. As DNA, the CDR3 is TGCGCCAGCAGCCCGGGACTAGCGGGGGATTACAATGAGCAGTTCTTC. The rearrangement joins TRBV5-1 to TRBJ2-1; TRBD2 aligns across 14 bases. CDR3 size: 16 residues. Germline assignment: CDR1 SGHRS and CDR2 YFSETQ. With 4 bases clipped from V and 4 bases from J, the junction kept 4 bases outside the gene matches.

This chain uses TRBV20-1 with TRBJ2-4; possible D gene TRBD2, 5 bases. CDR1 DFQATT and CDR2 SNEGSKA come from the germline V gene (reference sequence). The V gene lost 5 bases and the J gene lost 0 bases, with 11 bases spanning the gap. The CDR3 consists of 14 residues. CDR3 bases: TGCAGTGCTCAGAGGGTCCCAGCCAAAAACATTCAGTACTTC. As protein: CSAQRVPAKNIQYF.

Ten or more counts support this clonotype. CDR3 sequence reads: CASSPRQGDTGELFF. Written as DNA, the CDR3 is TGTGCCAGCAGCCCACGACAGGGGGACACCGGGGAGCTGTTTTTT. The chain combines TRBV7-3 with TRBJ2-2; TRBD1 aligns across 9 bases. The CDR3 totals 15 residues. V dropped 5 bases and J dropped 3; count of bases not matched to a gene: 4. The germline V gene has CDR1 SGHTA and CDR2 FQGTGA.

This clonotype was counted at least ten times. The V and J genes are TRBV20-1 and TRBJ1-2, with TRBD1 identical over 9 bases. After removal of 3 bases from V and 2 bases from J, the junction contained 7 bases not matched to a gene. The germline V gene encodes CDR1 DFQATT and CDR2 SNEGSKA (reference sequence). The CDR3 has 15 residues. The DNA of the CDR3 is TGCAGTGCTAGTAGACAGGGGGAGGAGAACTATGGCTACACCTTC. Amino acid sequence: CSASRQGEENYGYTF.

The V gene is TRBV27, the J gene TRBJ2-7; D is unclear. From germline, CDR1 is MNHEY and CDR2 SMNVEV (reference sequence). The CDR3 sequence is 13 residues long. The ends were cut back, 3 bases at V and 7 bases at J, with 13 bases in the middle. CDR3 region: CASSFGSLEEQYF. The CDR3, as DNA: TGTGCCAGCAGTTTCGGATCTCTCGAGGAGCAGTACTTC.

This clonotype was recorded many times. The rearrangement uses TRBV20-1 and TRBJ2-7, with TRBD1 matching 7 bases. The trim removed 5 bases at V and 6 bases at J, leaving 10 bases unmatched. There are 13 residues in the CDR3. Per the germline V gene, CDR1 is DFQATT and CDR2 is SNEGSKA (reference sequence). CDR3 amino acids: CSASRQGWGEQYV. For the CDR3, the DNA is TGCAGTGCTTCCCGACAGGGATGGGGCGAGCAGTACGTC.

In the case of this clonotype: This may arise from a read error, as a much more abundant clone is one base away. The CDR3 loop reads CASSYDRDNQPQHF. The DNA of the CDR3 is TGTGCCAGCAGTTACGACAGGGACAATCAGCCCCAGCATTTT. V gene TRBV6-5 combines with J gene TRBJ1-5; 7 nucleotides agree with TRBD1. The CDR3 runs 14 residues. Germline lookup yields CDR1 MNHEY and CDR2 SVGAGI. After removal of 2 bases from V and 3 bases from J, the junction contained 1 base not matched to a gene.

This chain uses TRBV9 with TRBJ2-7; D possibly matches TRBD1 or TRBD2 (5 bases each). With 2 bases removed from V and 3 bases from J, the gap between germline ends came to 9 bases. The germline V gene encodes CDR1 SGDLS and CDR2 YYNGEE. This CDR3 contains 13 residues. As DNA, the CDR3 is TGTGCCAGCAGCGTTGGGGACGGCTACGAGCAGTACTTC. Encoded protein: CASSVGDGYEQYF.

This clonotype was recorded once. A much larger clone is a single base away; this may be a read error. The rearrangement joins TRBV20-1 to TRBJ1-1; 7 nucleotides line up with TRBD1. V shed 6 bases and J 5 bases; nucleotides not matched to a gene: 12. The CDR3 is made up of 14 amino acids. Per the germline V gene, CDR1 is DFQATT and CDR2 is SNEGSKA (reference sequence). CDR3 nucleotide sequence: TGCAGTGCGAGGTCAGGGGGAGTGGAAACTGAAGCTTTCTTT. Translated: CSARSGGVETEAFF.

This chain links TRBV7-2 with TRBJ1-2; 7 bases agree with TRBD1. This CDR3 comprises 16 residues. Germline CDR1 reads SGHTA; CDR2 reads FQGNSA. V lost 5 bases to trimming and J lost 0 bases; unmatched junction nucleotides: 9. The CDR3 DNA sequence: TGTGCCAGCAGCCGGGGACAGACGATAGCTAACTATGGCTACACCTTC. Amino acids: CASSRGQTIANYGYTF.

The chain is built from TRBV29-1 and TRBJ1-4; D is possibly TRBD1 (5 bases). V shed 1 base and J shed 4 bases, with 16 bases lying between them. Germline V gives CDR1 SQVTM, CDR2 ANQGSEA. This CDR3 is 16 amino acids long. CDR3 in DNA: TGCAGCGTTGAAGTGGGGCGGAGCCCAAGTAATGAAAAACTGTTTTTT. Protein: CSVEVGRSPSNEKLFF.

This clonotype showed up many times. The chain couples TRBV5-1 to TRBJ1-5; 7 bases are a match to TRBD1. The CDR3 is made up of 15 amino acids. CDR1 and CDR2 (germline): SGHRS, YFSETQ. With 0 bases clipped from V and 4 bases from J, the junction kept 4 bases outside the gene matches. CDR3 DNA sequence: TGCGCCAGCAGCTTGGAGGGGGCCCTAAATCAGCCCCAGCATTTT. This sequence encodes CASSLEGALNQPQHF.

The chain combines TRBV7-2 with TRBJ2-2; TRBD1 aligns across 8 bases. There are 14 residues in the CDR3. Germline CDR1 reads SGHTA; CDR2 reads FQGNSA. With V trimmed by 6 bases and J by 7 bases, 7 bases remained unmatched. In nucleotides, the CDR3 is TGTGCCAGCAGATCCGGGACAGGCCACGGGGAGCTGTTTTTT. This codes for CASRSGTGHGELFF.

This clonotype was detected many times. The CDR3 nucleotides read TGCAGTGCTAGATACCCTGCACGGACAGGGCCTAAGTTCTACTACGAGCAGTACGTC. This encodes CSARYPARTGPKFYYEQYV. V usage is TRBV20-1 and J usage is TRBJ2-7; 8 nucleotides align to TRBD1. Trimming removed 2 bases from V and 3 bases from J; junction bases left unmatched: 21. Germline V gives CDR1 DFQATT, CDR2 SNEGSKA (reference sequence). The CDR3 covers 19 residues.

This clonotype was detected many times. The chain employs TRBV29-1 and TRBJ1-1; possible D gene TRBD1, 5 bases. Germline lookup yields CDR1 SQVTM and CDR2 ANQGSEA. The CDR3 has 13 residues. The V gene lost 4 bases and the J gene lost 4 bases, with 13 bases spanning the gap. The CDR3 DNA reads TGCAGCGTTGTCGTTGGACAAAGCACTGAAGCTTTCTTT. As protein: CSVVVGQSTEAFF.

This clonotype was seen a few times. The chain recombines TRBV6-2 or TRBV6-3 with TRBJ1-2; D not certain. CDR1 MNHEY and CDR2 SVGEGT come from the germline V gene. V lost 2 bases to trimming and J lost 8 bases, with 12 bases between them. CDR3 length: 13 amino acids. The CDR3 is CASSYVALGGYTF. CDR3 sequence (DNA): TGTGCCAGCAGTTACGTCGCCCTGGGAGGCTACACCTTC.